This T cell receptor (beta chain) appears in the sequencing data of a study of vaccination effects on CD4 cells after COVID-19. The method was immunoSEQ multiplex PCR; TCRdb's version includes in-frame clones alone and lacks a portion of them. The sample contains some 60,000 clones, about 81% of which appear only once. Subsequent to roughly 9 days of culture, CD4+ T cells were isolated. Of the BNT162b2 and mRNA-1273 vaccines, participants received two doses of one or the other. This CDR3 has 15 amino acids. Germline V gives CDR1 MNHNY, CDR2 SVGAGI (reference sequence). V lost 5 bases and J lost 5; bases outside the gene matches: 8. In regard to this clone: As yet, its antigen is unknown.

This TCR was recovered from a human donor who received a COVID-19 vaccine. This sample comprised CD4+ T cells from PBMCs cultured without peptide, obtained after COVID-19 vaccination. V and J are TRBV6-6 and TRBJ1-5; TRBD1 aligns across 8 bases. The CDR3 coding sequence is TGTGCCAGCAGTCCACAGGGGGAAGGCCATCAGCCCCAGCATTTT. It translates to CASSPQGEGHQPQHF.